This T cell receptor (beta chain) was sequenced in a study of blood T cell repertoires in COVID-19. Across the study: The United States, Italy and Spain were the sources of the acute and convalescent COVID-19 samples. The analysed material was cDNA or gDNA that came from T cells, B-cell-depleted T cells, or PBMCs.

The CDR3 length is 16 residues. In germline, CDR1 is SGHTA, CDR2 FQGNSA. Trimming took 1 base from V and 8 from J, leaving 18 bases between them. Under the authors' procedure: Estimation of nucleated cell counts relied on the amplification of reference gene primers. Sequencing used immunoSEQ multiplex PCR; TCRdb keeps in-frame clones, though not all of them. That table furnishes V, J and clone size, whereas the DNA furnished D and trimming. The table lists about 80,000 clones, around 80% of them singletons. The source material was peripheral blood. The rearrangement uses TRBV7-2 and TRBJ1-5; a possible D gene is TRBD1 (5 bases). This sequence was found in a woman between 65 and 79 years old with acute or convalescent COVID-19. DNA for the CDR3: TGTGCCAGCAGCTTAGAGGGGCAGTACCATCTCAAGCCCCAGCATTTT. Translating gives CASSLEGQYHLKPQHF.